This T cell receptor beta chain was recovered during a study of T-cell memory formation after mild COVID-19. J was trimmed by 1 base and V by 5 bases; bases with no gene match: 9. The germline V gene has CDR1 SGHVS and CDR2 FNYEAQ. The CDR3 covers 16 residues. TCRdb re-derived calls from the 5' RACE reads in MiXCR, one entry per CDR3 protein. The table lists almost 45,000 distinct CDR3 sequences, around 6.6% of them singletons. The V and J genes are TRBV7-6 and TRBJ2-3, with 7 positions matching TRBD2. The receptor was derived from an adult who had mild COVID-19 (a few samples of this study predate the infection). Cell type and time point are not known. Sequenced input: PBMCs or a T cell subset sorted from them (not recorded which). DNA for the CDR3: TGTGCCAGCAGCCTACTCGGGGGGAGAGGCACAGATACGCAGTATTTT. Translating it yields CASSLLGGRGTDTQYF.